This T cell receptor beta chain was documented in a study of identical twins. MiXCR, applied by TCRdb to the 5' RACE reads, yields one record per CDR3 protein. The sample consists of a few hundred thousand distinct CDR3 sequences, roughly an eighth of them appearing once. The CDR3 spans 12 residues. Germline values: CDR1 SNHLY, CDR2 FYNNEI. V lost 8 bases, J lost 0 bases, and 1 base stayed unmatched. The same data also went into a second study, on yellow fever vaccine responses in identical twins.

The specimen was CD4+ T cells sorted from blood. V is TRBV2 and J is TRBJ2-7; 7 bases fit TRBD1. The clonotype was recovered from a woman aged 18-30 years in good health. As DNA, the CDR3 is TGTGCCAGCGACAGGGACTCCTACGAGCAGTACTTC. The encoded protein is CASDRDSYEQYF.